A selection of T cell receptor beta chains follows, all from one sample in a study of technical replicates of blood from a handful of donors. Profiled with immunoSEQ multiplex PCR; TCRdb holds only in-frame clones, not every one. The sample lists 95,000 to 100,000 clones, 90% to 97% seen once, with around 0.24% in the top ten. The sequenced sample was T cells isolated from PBMCs. These receptors originate from a human donor in good health. Both conserved end residues are part of each CDR3.

J gene: TRBJ2-6
V gene: TRBV6-1
CDR3 length: 18
CDR3 protein: CASSEKGGSHSGANVLTF

J gene: TRBJ2-3
V gene: TRBV7-9
CDR3 length: 15
CDR3 protein: CASSLAGQATDTQYF

J gene: TRBJ1-1
V gene: TRBV5-1
CDR3 length: 15
CDR3 protein: CASSLLASLNTEAFF

J gene: TRBJ2-2
V gene: TRBV15
CDR3 length: 14
CDR3 protein: CATSPKLGVGELFF

J gene: TRBJ2-3
V gene: TRBV29-1
CDR3 length: 13
CDR3 protein: CSVLLAGDYTQYF

J gene: TRBJ1-2
V gene: TRBV28
CDR3 length: 14
CDR3 protein: CASSLVQGTYGYTF

J gene: TRBJ1-2
V gene: TRBV9
CDR3 length: 17
CDR3 protein: CASSVGIRDRGNYGYTF

J gene: TRBJ1-5
V gene: TRBV27
CDR3 length: 15
CDR3 protein: CASSSQGFSNQPQHF

J gene: TRBJ2-7
V gene: TRBV5-6
CDR3 length: 14
CDR3 protein: CASSITGQEHEQYF

J gene: TRBJ2-2
V gene: TRBV10-1
CDR3 length: 19
CDR3 protein: CASSRSRLGLAGAGGELFF

J gene: TRBJ2-7
V gene: TRBV13
CDR3 length: 13
CDR3 protein: CASSKQGPYEQYF

J gene: TRBJ2-1
V gene: TRBV5-1
CDR3 length: 15
CDR3 protein: CASSFLAGPNNEQFF

J gene: TRBJ2-7
V gene: TRBV18
CDR3 length: 14
CDR3 protein: CASSPRDRGYEQYF

J gene: TRBJ2-3
V gene: TRBV5-4
CDR3 length: 14
CDR3 protein: CASSLDRVTDTQYF

J gene: TRBJ2-7
V gene: TRBV28
CDR3 length: 12
CDR3 protein: CATGTGGFEQYF

J gene: TRBJ2-7
V gene: TRBV29-1
CDR3 length: 12
CDR3 protein: CSVGQAHYEQYF

J gene: TRBJ2-7
V gene: TRBV7-9
CDR3 length: 19
CDR3 protein: CASSSDRGRSGGQYYEQYF

J gene: TRBJ2-5
V gene: TRBV7-7
CDR3 length: 13
CDR3 protein: CASSSLGGETQYF

J gene: TRBJ1-1
V gene: TRBV10-1
CDR3 length: 14
CDR3 protein: CASSRTDMNTEAFF

J gene: TRBJ1-4
V gene: TRBV6-1
CDR3 length: 13
CDR3 protein: CASSEYRDEKLFF

J gene: TRBJ1-3
V gene: TRBV13
CDR3 length: 14
CDR3 protein: CASSLSVLGNTIYF

J gene: TRBJ1-2
V gene: TRBV6-5
CDR3 length: 13
CDR3 protein: CASRSGTVYGYTF

J gene: TRBJ2-1
V gene: TRBV7-8
CDR3 length: 16
CDR3 protein: CASSLTRDSLYNEQFF

J gene: TRBJ2-2
V gene: TRBV9
CDR3 length: 14
CDR3 protein: CASSVRGMGGELFF

J gene: TRBJ2-1
V gene: TRBV5-1
CDR3 length: 14
CDR3 protein: CASSKGQHYNEQFF

J gene: TRBJ1-1
V gene: TRBV7-9
CDR3 length: 13
CDR3 protein: CASSLVGEGEAFF

J gene: TRBJ1-2
V gene: TRBV28
CDR3 length: 15
CDR3 protein: CASSTTAGGGYGYTF

J gene: TRBJ1-2
V gene: TRBV5-4
CDR3 length: 15
CDR3 protein: CASSSGQGFQYGYTF

J gene: TRBJ1-2
V gene: TRBV19
CDR3 length: 16
CDR3 protein: CASRLGPGEGPYGYTF

J gene: TRBJ2-5
V gene: TRBV11-2
CDR3 length: 15
CDR3 protein: CASSLGRLAEETQYF

J gene: TRBJ2-6
V gene: TRBV6-5
CDR3 length: 15
CDR3 protein: CASSIRQTGANVLTF

J gene: TRBJ1-1
V gene: TRBV2
CDR3 length: 17
CDR3 protein: CASSENVREGARTEAFF

J gene: TRBJ2-2
V gene: TRBV10-1
CDR3 length: 14
CDR3 protein: CASRARLETGELFF

J gene: TRBJ2-7
V gene: TRBV18
CDR3 length: 13
CDR3 protein: CASSPNAAYEQYF

J gene: TRBJ2-1
V gene: TRBV29-1
CDR3 length: 14
CDR3 protein: CSLVSSTDGDEQFF

J gene: TRBJ2-3
V gene: TRBV9
CDR3 length: 15
CDR3 protein: CASSPRVNPTDTQYF

J gene: TRBJ2-6
V gene: TRBV6-1
CDR3 length: 14
CDR3 protein: CASDQGTGANVLTF

J gene: TRBJ1-2
V gene: TRBV20-1
CDR3 length: 10
CDR3 protein: CSALGGGYTF

J gene: TRBJ2-7
V gene: TRBV9
CDR3 length: 14
CDR3 protein: CASSVGLAGIEQYF

J gene: TRBJ2-1
V gene: TRBV28
CDR3 length: 12
CDR3 protein: CASREQGTEQFF

J gene: TRBJ1-6
V gene: TRBV5-1
CDR3 length: 14
CDR3 protein: CASSPDRVNSPLHF

J gene: TRBJ1-3
V gene: TRBV7-8
CDR3 length: 16
CDR3 protein: CASSPPGTGGRNTIYF

J gene: TRBJ2-3
V gene: TRBV29-1
CDR3 length: 15
CDR3 protein: CSVEDLSGGTDTQYF

J gene: TRBJ2-3
V gene: TRBV11-2
CDR3 length: 14
CDR3 protein: CASSLVWATDTQYF

J gene: TRBJ2-2
V gene: TRBV25-1
CDR3 length: 12
CDR3 protein: CASIRRAGELFF

J gene: TRBJ1-2
V gene: TRBV19
CDR3 length: 18
CDR3 protein: CASSILRDRSAGSNGYTF

J gene: TRBJ1-5
V gene: TRBV6-4
CDR3 length: 14
CDR3 protein: CASRTGGGNQPQHF

J gene: TRBJ2-1
V gene: TRBV6-6
CDR3 length: 12
CDR3 protein: CASGTSGRVQFF

J gene: TRBJ1-2
V gene: TRBV5-4
CDR3 length: 13
CDR3 protein: CASSLAGMYGYTF